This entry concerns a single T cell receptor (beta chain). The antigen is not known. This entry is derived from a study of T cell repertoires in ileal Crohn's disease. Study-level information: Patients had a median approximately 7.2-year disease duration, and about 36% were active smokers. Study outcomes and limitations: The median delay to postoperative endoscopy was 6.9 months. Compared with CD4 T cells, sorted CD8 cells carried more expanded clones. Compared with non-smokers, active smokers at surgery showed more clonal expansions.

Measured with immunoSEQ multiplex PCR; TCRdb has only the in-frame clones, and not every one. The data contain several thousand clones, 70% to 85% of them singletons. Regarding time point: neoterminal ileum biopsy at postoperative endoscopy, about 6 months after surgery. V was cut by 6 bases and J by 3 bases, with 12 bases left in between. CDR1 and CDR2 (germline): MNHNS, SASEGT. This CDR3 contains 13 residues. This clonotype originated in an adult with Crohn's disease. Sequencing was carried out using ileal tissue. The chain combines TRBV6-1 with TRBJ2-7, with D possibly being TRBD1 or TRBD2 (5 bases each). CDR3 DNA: TGTGCCAGCAGCCCTAGGGACGGCTACGAGCAGTACTTC. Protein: CASSPRDGYEQYF.